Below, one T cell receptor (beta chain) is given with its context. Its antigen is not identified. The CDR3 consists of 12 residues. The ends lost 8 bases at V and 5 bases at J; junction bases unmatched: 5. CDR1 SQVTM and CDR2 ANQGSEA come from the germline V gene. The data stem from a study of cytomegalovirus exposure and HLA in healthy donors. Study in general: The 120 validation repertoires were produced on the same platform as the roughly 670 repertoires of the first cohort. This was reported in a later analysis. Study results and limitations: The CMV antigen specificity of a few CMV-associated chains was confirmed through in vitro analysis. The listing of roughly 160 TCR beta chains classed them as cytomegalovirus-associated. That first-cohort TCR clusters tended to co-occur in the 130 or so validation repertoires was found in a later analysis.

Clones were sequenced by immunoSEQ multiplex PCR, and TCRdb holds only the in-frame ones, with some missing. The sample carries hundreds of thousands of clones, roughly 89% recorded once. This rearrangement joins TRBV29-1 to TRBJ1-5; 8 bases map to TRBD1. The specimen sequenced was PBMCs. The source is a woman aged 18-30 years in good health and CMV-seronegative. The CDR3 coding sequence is TGCAGCACAAAGACAGGGGATCAGCCCCAGCATTTT. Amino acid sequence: CSTKTGDQPQHF.